The rows below give T cell receptor beta chains drawn from one sample of a study of kidney transplant recipient with SARS-CoV-2 infection. TCRdb independently ran MiXCR on the reads; one entry per CDR3 protein. Altogether some 220,000 distinct CDR3 sequences are present, under 30% being singletons, with the ten largest covering 6% to 8.5%. Here the sequenced sample was a blood sample, taken at baseline and between days 110 and 120 from a kidney transplant recipient. The receptors stem from a male patient between 25 and 40 years old who had COVID-19 and was a kidney transplant recipient. Some T cells may possibly be graft donor cells. Each CDR3 is given with its conserved first and last residue. Each record gives: clone size, D gene, V gene, J gene, CDR3 length, CDR3 protein, CDR3 DNA. A D gene is named only where the DNA matches it firmly. Size is stated for part of the rows, as once, few or many counts, or as a class when the clone is expanded.

NA	TRBD1	TRBV5-5	TRBJ2-5	15	CASSPGQASGETQYF	TGTGCCAGCAGCCCAGGACAGGCCTCGGGGGAGACCCAGTACTTC
NA	NA	TRBV2	TRBJ1-2	17	CASSFGVYRWKTYGYTF	TGTGCCAGCAGTTTCGGGGTTTACCGATGGAAGACCTATGGCTACACCTTC
NA	NA	TRBV19	TRBJ1-1	16	CASSIGGRVMNTEAFF	TGTGCCAGTAGTATAGGGGGAAGGGTTATGAACACTGAAGCTTTCTTT
NA	NA	TRBV6-2/TRBV6-3	TRBJ2-1	14	CASSYQGGVNEQFF	TGTGCCAGCAGTTACCAGGGGGGAGTCAATGAGCAGTTCTTC
many	NA	TRBV6-2/TRBV6-3	TRBJ1-2	13	CASSKSANYGYTF	TGTGCCAGCAGCAAGAGTGCTAACTATGGCTACACCTTC
many	NA	TRBV11-2	TRBJ2-1	15	CASSLMLGGYNEQFF	TGTGCCAGCAGCTTAATGCTAGGGGGGTACAATGAGCAGTTCTTC
many	NA	TRBV19	TRBJ1-1	13	CASGFIENTEAFF	TGTGCCAGTGGATTTATCGAGAACACTGAAGCTTTCTTT
many	NA	TRBV3-1	TRBJ1-1	17	CASSVYVPISIRTEAFF	TGTGCCAGCAGCGTATATGTTCCCATTTCAATTCGCACTGAAGCTTTCTTT
many	NA	TRBV12-3/TRBV12-4	TRBJ1-2	17	CASSLFPSFRKTYGYTF	TGTGCCAGCAGTTTATTTCCCAGCTTCCGAAAGACCTATGGCTACACCTTC
NA	NA	TRBV7-7	TRBJ1-2	17	CASSGKGKCRRTYGYTF	TGTGCCAGCAGCGGAAAGGGTAAGTGCCGAAGGACCTATGGCTACACCTTC
many	NA	TRBV25-1	TRBJ2-2	13	CASSEKNTGELFF	TGTGCCAGCAGTGAGAAAAACACCGGGGAGCTGTTTTTT
many	NA	TRBV10-3	TRBJ1-4	12	CAISAGGEKLFF	TGTGCCATCAGTGCAGGAGGGGAAAAACTGTTTTTT
many	NA	TRBV7-3	TRBJ2-1	18	CASSPGYRWDPSYNEQFF	TGTGCCAGCAGCCCCGGGTATAGGTGGGATCCATCCTACAATGAGCAGTTCTTC
NA	NA	TRBV11-2	TRBJ1-3	14	CASSTRDTRNTIYF	TGTGCCAGCAGCACGCGGGACACCAGAAACACCATATATTTT
many	NA	TRBV2	TRBJ2-2	14	CASSVQENTGELFF	TGTGCCAGCAGTGTCCAGGAGAACACCGGGGAGCTGTTTTTT
many	NA	TRBV19	TRBJ1-1	16	CASSIEGRGVNTEAFF	TGTGCCAGTAGTATAGAGGGAAGGGGGGTGAACACTGAAGCTTTCTTT
many	NA	TRBV10-2	TRBJ1-2	17	CASSSMDTSRKTYGYTF	TGCGCCAGCAGTAGTATGGACACTTCTAGAAAGACCTATGGCTACACCTTC
NA	NA	TRBV20-1	TRBJ1-5	14	CSARFWDSDQPQHF	TGCAGTGCTAGATTTTGGGATAGCGATCAGCCCCAGCATTTT
many	NA	TRBV12-3/TRBV12-4	TRBJ1-2	17	CASSGANSFRKTYGYTF	TGTGCCAGCAGTGGGGCGAACAGCTTCCGAAAGACCTATGGCTACACCTTC
many	NA	TRBV12-3/TRBV12-4	TRBJ2-2	14	CASSPGTFTGELFF	TGTGCCAGCAGTCCGGGGACGTTTACCGGGGAGCTGTTTTTT
NA	NA	TRBV3-1	TRBJ1-2	17	CASSSRNTLRKTYGYAF	TGTGCCAGCAGCAGTAGAAACACCCTTCGAAAGACCTATGGCTACGCCTTC
many	NA	TRBV7-7	TRBJ1-1	16	CASSFRFQGRRTEAFF	TGTGCTAGCAGCTTTAGGTTCCAGGGACGACGGACTGAAGCTTTCTTT
many	NA	TRBV7-9	TRBJ1-2	17	CASSCHPYHGKTYGYTF	TGTGCCAGCAGCTGCCATCCATACCATGGAAAGACCTATGGCTACACCTTC
NA	TRBD1	TRBV19	TRBJ1-5	14	CAEAGTGVRQPQHF	TGTGCCGAGGCCGGGACAGGGGTAAGACAGCCCCAGCATTTT
many	NA	TRBV6-6	TRBJ2-2	16	CASSYQGPTTTGELFF	TGTGCCAGCAGTTATCAGGGTCCGACTACCACCGGGGAGCTGTTTTTT
few	NA	TRBV7-6	TRBJ2-5	13	CASSSAYQETQYF	TGTGCCAGCAGCTCAGCGTACCAAGAGACCCAGTACTTC
NA	TRBD1	TRBV20-1	TRBJ2-5	13	CSARRQGAFPQYF	TGCAGTGCTAGAAGACAGGGAGCGTTTCCCCAGTACTTC
many	NA	TRBV28	TRBJ2-7	15	CASKGNGAELYEQYF	TGTGCCAGCAAAGGGAACGGGGCGGAGTTGTACGAGCAGTACTTC
NA	NA	TRBV3-1	TRBJ1-2	17	CASSYVVTLRKTHGYTF	TGTGCCAGCAGCTATGTAGTCACCCTTCGAAAGACCCATGGCTACACCTTC